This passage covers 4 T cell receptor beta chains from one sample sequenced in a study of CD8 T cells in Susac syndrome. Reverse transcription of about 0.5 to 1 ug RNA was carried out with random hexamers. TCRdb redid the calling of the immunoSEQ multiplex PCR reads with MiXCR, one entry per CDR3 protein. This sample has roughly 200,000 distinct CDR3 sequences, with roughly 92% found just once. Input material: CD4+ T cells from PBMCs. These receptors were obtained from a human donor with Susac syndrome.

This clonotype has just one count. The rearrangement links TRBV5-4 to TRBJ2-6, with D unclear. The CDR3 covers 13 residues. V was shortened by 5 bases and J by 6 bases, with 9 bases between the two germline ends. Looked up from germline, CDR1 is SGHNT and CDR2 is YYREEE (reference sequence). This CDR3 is CASRVDEANVLTF. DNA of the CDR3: TGTGCCAGCAGGGTAGATGAGGCCAACGTCCTGACTTTC.

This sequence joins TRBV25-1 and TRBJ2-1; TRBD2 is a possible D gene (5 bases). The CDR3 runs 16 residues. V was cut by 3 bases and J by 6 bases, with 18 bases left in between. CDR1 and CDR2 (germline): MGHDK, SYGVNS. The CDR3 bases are TGTGCCAGCAGTGATGTTTCAACGGACCGGGGCAATGAGCAGTTCTTC. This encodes CASSDVSTDRGNEQFF.

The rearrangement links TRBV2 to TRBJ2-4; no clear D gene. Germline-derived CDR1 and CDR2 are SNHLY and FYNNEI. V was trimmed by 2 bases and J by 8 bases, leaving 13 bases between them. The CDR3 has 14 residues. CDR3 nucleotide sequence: TGTGCCAGCAGTGAAAATGACCCGCGAGACATTCAGTACTTC. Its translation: CASSENDPRDIQYF.

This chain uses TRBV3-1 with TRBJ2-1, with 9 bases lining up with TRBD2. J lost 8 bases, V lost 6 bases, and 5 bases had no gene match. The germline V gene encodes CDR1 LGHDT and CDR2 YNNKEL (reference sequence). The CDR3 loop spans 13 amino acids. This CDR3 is CASRRASGDEQFF. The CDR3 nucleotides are TGTGCCAGCAGACGGGCTAGCGGGGATGAGCAGTTCTTC.